Listed here is a single TCR beta chain. Its antigen is undetermined. Constant-segment primers served in 5'RACE that generated TCR alpha and TCR beta cDNA libraries bearing sample barcodes and UMIs. TCRdb recomputed calls from the 5' RACE reads with MiXCR, one row per CDR3 protein. This sample has 250,000 to 300,000 distinct CDR3 sequences, with about 17% found just once. The sample belongs to a study of T-cell memory formation after mild COVID-19. Study-level results: CD4+ clones that contracted lay mainly in CM and EM; CD8+ ones lay in EMRA. Some clones that responded turned up in pre-infection memory, which suggests that cross-reactive memory joined in.

From germline, CDR1 is PRHDT and CDR2 FYEKMQ (reference sequence). The CDR3 runs 15 residues. Germline trimming cut 2 bases from V and 2 bases from J; bases unmatched to any gene: 3. Sequenced input: PBMCs or a T cell subset sorted from them (not recorded which). The source is a man younger than 30 who had mild COVID-19 (a few samples of this study predate the infection). Cell type and time point are not known. The V gene is TRBV13, the J gene TRBJ2-7; 10 positions agree with TRBD1. The CDR3 sequence is CASSLPGQGPYEQYF. CDR3 sequence (DNA): TGTGCCAGCAGCTTACCGGGACAGGGGCCCTACGAGCAGTACTTC.